Listed below are T cell receptor beta chains from one sample, sequenced in a study of CD8 T cells in Susac syndrome. From the immunoSEQ multiplex PCR reads, TCRdb called clonotypes with MiXCR, one entry per CDR3 protein. The data hold a few hundred thousand distinct CDR3 sequences, with about 94% observed a single time. Sequenced material: CD4+ T cells from PBMCs. The receptors originated from a human donor with multiple sclerosis. Both conserved end residues are part of each CDR3. D genes are given only for firm matches. Size tells how often a clone was seen (once, few, many) or the class of an expanded clone, and some rows leave it out.

clone_size	v_call	d_call	j_call	cdr3_aa	cdr3_nt
once	TRBV12-3/TRBV12-4	-	TRBJ1-1	CASRGRVGFWGDTEAFF	TGTGCCAGCAGGGGGAGGGTGGGGTTTTGGGGGGACACTGAAGCTTTCTTT
-	TRBV24-1	-	TRBJ2-5	CATSDLLGETQYF	TGTGCCACCAGTGATTTGCTAGGAGAGACCCAGTACTTC
-	TRBV7-9	TRBD2	TRBJ2-5	CASSFASGDTGEQYF	TGTGCCAGCAGCTTTGCTAGCGGGGACACGGGGGAGCAGTACTTC
-	TRBV20-1	TRBD2	TRBJ2-1	CSASRLSGTSGRGRNEQFF	TGCAGTGCTAGCAGGCTATCCGGGACTAGCGGGCGCGGGAGAAATGAGCAGTTCTTC
few	TRBV4-2	-	TRBJ1-1	CASSRETEDTEAFF	TGTGCCAGCAGCCGAGAGACAGAGGACACTGAAGCTTTCTTT
-	TRBV11-2	-	TRBJ2-5	CASSYSLVETQYF	TGTGCCAGCAGCTACAGCCTAGTGGAGACCCAGTACTTC
-	TRBV7-9	-	TRBJ1-2	CASSSTANYGYTF	TGTGCCAGCAGCTCGACCGCGAACTATGGCTACACCTTC
-	TRBV16	-	TRBJ2-2	CASTFRRAPNTGELFF	TGTGCCAGCACCTTCCGCAGGGCGCCGAACACCGGGGAGCTGTTTTTT
once	TRBV5-8	TRBD1	TRBJ2-4	CASSSDRVAKNIQYF	TGTGCCAGCAGCTCAGACAGGGTGGCCAAAAACATTCAGTACTTC
-	TRBV20-1	-	TRBJ1-5	CSALDGINQPQHF	TGCAGTGCTCTCGACGGTATCAATCAGCCCCAGCATTTT
-	TRBV12-3/TRBV12-4	TRBD1	TRBJ1-5	CASSFLSGTGETQPQHF	TGTGCCAGCAGTTTTCTATCCGGGACAGGGGAGACTCAGCCCCAGCATTTT
-	TRBV9	-	TRBJ2-4	CASREVQREGKNIQYF	TGTGCCAGCAGAGAGGTTCAGAGGGAAGGCAAAAACATTCAGTACTTC
-	TRBV20-1	-	TRBJ2-1	CSARPREDEQFF	TGCAGTGCTCGACCTCGAGAGGATGAGCAGTTCTTC
once	TRBV5-1	TRBD2	TRBJ2-1	CASSLGSGSDEQFF	TGCGCCAGCAGCTTGGGTAGCGGGAGCGATGAGCAGTTCTTC
-	TRBV6-2/TRBV6-3	TRBD2	TRBJ2-1	CASRERGGTYNEQFF	TGTGCCAGCAGAGAACGGGGGGGAACTTACAATGAGCAGTTCTTC
few	TRBV18	TRBD1	TRBJ1-6	CASSPGQDNSPLHF	TGTGCCAGCTCACCGGGACAGGATAATTCACCCCTCCACTTT
once	TRBV7-3	TRBD1	TRBJ1-1	CASSSTGTGVTEAFF	TGTGCCAGCAGCTCCACCGGGACAGGGGTCACTGAAGCTTTCTTT
-	TRBV9	-	TRBJ2-7	CASSVVYYPYEQYF	TGTGCCAGCAGCGTAGTGTACTACCCGTACGAGCAGTACTTC
-	TRBV12-3/TRBV12-4	TRBD1	TRBJ2-3	CASSPGQGWTDTQYF	TGTGCCAGCAGCCCGGGACAGGGGTGGACAGATACGCAGTATTTT
few	TRBV6-5	TRBD2	TRBJ2-5	CASSYGGGETQYF	TGTGCCAGCAGTTACGGGGGAGGGGAGACCCAGTACTTC
-	TRBV5-8	-	TRBJ1-6	CASSSTDRESPLHF	TGTGCCAGCAGTTCGACCGACAGAGAATCACCCCTCCACTTT
-	TRBV6-2/TRBV6-3	-	TRBJ2-7	CASSPTGEQYF	TGTGCCAGCAGCCCCACGGGAGAGCAGTACTTC
few	TRBV12-3/TRBV12-4	-	TRBJ1-1	CASSPLGDTEAFF	TGTGCCAGCAGTCCCCTCGGGGACACTGAAGCTTTCTTT
-	TRBV6-1	-	TRBJ1-2	CASRVTGTYGYTF	TGTGCCAGCAGGGTTACAGGCACCTATGGCTACACCTTC
-	TRBV30	TRBD1	TRBJ2-5	CAWNPGTTGGEGETQYF	TGTGCCTGGAACCCCGGGACGACAGGGGGCGAGGGTGAGACCCAGTACTTC